This T cell receptor (beta chain) is drawn from a study of response to subunit inactivated influenza vaccine. This CDR3 comprises 15 residues. J was trimmed by 5 bases and V by 6 bases; bases with no gene match: 12. TCRdb re-called the RT-PCR reads through MiXCR, storing one row per CDR3 protein. Among hundreds of thousands of distinct CDR3 sequences listed, about 11% were seen once. Points from the study as a whole: It was suggested by the authors that few new T cells are recruited by each seasonal influenza vaccination.

This clonotype came up a few times. The antigen is unknown. This TCR was recovered from a man in his forties or fifties who received an inactivated influenza vaccine. The sample in question was PBMCs from blood, obtained on the day of vaccination. This chain connects TRBV12-3 or TRBV12-4 to TRBJ2-5, with 7 bases aligning to TRBD2. Written as DNA, the CDR3 is TGTGCCAGCAGAGCCGGGACTAACAGTGGGGAGACCCAGTACTTC. This gives the protein CASRAGTNSGETQYF.